This T cell receptor beta chain emerged from a study of somatic mutations in cytotoxic T cells in rheumatoid arthritis. Study-wide points: More than 20% of CD8+ cells belonged to the largest clone in about an eighth of the roughly 60 patients. Reported slight underrepresentation of TRBV07 in rheumatoid arthritis patients was not subjected to multiple-comparison adjustment.

The CDR3 loop spans 14 amino acids. V dropped 1 base and J dropped 5 bases, with 8 bases sitting between them. CDR1 is MNHEY, CDR2 SVGAGI, per germline. Method: immunoSEQ multiplex PCR; TCRdb's copy keeps in-frame clones and lacks some. The table includes under 20,000 clones, more than 80% detected once. To note about this clone: The target antigen is unknown.

Sequences were obtained from CD8+ T cells sorted from blood. This receptor was identified in an adult with rheumatoid arthritis. V usage is TRBV6-5 and J usage is TRBJ2-2; D is possibly TRBD2 (6 bases). CDR3 DNA sequence: TGTGCCAGCAGTTACTTAGGACTAACCGGGGAGCTGTTTTTT. The encoded protein is CASSYLGLTGELFF.